Shown below are 27 T cell receptor beta chains from a single sample sequenced in a study of PD-1 blockade in classical Hodgkin lymphoma. Generated by immunoSEQ multiplex PCR, the TCRdb table keeps only in-frame clones and is missing some. The table lists approximately 100,000 clones, around 89% of them singletons. Autologous stem cell transplantation was followed by relapse in every patient, and brentuximab vedotin exposure varied. This specimen was peripheral blood mononuclear cells (PBMCs), taken before the second cycle of nivolumab. The source of these receptors is a human donor with classical Hodgkin lymphoma.

The count of this clone is one. The rearrangement uses TRBV5-4 and TRBJ2-7; possible D gene TRBD1, 6 bases. Per germline, CDR1 SGHNT and CDR2 YYREEE (reference sequence). The V and J ends lost 4 bases and 6 bases respectively, with 23 bases between them. CDR3 length: 16 amino acids. The DNA for the CDR3 is TGTGCCAGCAGCATGAAACAGGGTCTCAATTTACCCGAGCAGTACTTC. This gives the protein CASSMKQGLNLPEQYF.

The chain recombines TRBV4-2 with TRBJ2-3, with 13 nucleotides matching TRBD2. The CDR3 spans 15 residues. Trimming took 4 bases from V and 6 from J; bases not matched to a gene: 4. Germline-derived CDR1 and CDR2 are LGHNA and YNFKEQ. The CDR3 nucleotides read TGTGCCAGCAGCCCGACTAGCGGGGGGTGGGATACGCAGTATTTT. It yields the protein CASSPTSGGWDTQYF.

The genes are TRBV6-6 and TRBJ1-1, with unresolved D. V was shortened by 8 bases and J by 1 base, with 8 bases between the two germline ends. CDR3 size: 12 residues. Germline V CDR1 and CDR2: MNHNY, SVGAGI (reference sequence). In DNA form, the CDR3 reads TGTGCCAGCCGGACGGGGAACACTGAAGCTTTCTTT. Residues: CASRTGNTEAFF.

This chain joins TRBV6-6 and TRBJ2-2; tentative D call: TRBD1 (6 bases). Germline V gives CDR1 MNHNY, CDR2 SVGAGI (reference sequence). This CDR3 has 15 residues. V lost 6 bases and J 1 base, leaving 12 bases between the germline ends. The CDR3, as DNA: TGTGCCAGCAGCCCCCGGACAGTGAACACCGGGGAGCTGTTTTTT. This encodes CASSPRTVNTGELFF.

The rearrangement joins TRBV5-1 to TRBJ2-2, with D uncertain. Trimming cost V 4 bases and J 3 bases, with 10 bases left between them. The germline CDR1 and CDR2 sequences are SGHRS and YFSETQ. The CDR3 consists of 14 residues. The CDR3 coding sequence is TGCGCCAGCAGCCAACCCGATTACACCGGGGAGCTGTTTTTT. Translated: CASSQPDYTGELFF.

The chain's CDR3 is CASSPWTGGGFSGNTIYF. In nucleotides, the CDR3 is TGTGCCAGCTCACCATGGACAGGGGGAGGTTTCTCTGGAAACACCATATATTTT. The chain couples TRBV18 to TRBJ1-3; TRBD1 matches at 10 bases. Trimming at V came to 2 bases and at J to 0 bases, leaving 7 bases not matched to a gene. This CDR3 is built from 18 residues. Per the germline V gene, CDR1 is KGHSH and CDR2 is LQKENI.

The chain recombines TRBV14 with TRBJ2-2; no firm D call. The V gene lost 4 bases and the J gene lost 1 base, with 7 bases spanning the gap. This CDR3 has 14 amino acids. CDR1 is SGHDN, CDR2 FVKESK, per germline. The CDR3 sequence: CASSRARNTGELFF. CDR3 DNA: TGTGCCAGCAGCCGAGCCCGGAACACCGGGGAGCTGTTTTTT.

This clone was recorded once. This chain uses TRBV28 with TRBJ1-1; no firm D call. Germline loops: CDR1 MDHEN, CDR2 SYDVKM. The CDR3 consists of 12 residues. V shed 5 bases and J shed 6 bases, with 10 bases lying between them. CDR3 in amino acids: CASSTSRAEAFF. The CDR3 DNA reads as TGTGCCAGCAGTACCTCTAGGGCTGAAGCTTTCTTT.

The genes are TRBV5-8 and TRBJ1-1, with a weak D call TRBD1 (5 bases). This CDR3 region has 12 residues. Trimming took off 8 bases at V and 6 bases at J, with 14 bases between the two ends. Per germline, CDR1 SGHTS and CDR2 YDEGEE. The CDR3 loop is CASTGTEAEAFF. In nucleotides, the CDR3 is TGTGCCAGTACCGGGACCGAGGCTGAAGCTTTCTTT.

This chain connects TRBV2 to TRBJ1-2; TRBD1 matches 8 bases. V dropped 2 bases and J dropped 8; count of bases not matched to a gene: 7. This CDR3 is 14 amino acids long. Germline loops: CDR1 SNHLY, CDR2 FYNNEI. Here the CDR3 DNA reads TGTGCCAGCAGTGAATGGACAGGGTGGGAGGGCTACACCTTC. Translated, it gives CASSEWTGWEGYTF.

V is TRBV30 and J is TRBJ1-6; no clear D gene. The CDR3 has 10 amino acids. CDR1 is GTSNPN and CDR2 is SVGIG in the germline V gene (reference sequence). The V gene lost 5 bases and the J gene lost 12 bases, with 8 bases spanning the gap. CDR3 nucleotides: TGTGCCTGGGGGATGGGACCCCTCCACTTT. It encodes CAWGMGPLHF.

This chain connects TRBV10-3 to TRBJ2-1, with TRBD2 matching over 15 bases. The trim removed 8 bases at V and 9 bases at J, leaving 11 bases unmatched. Germline-derived CDR1 and CDR2 are ENHRY and SYGVKD. This CDR3 is 16 amino acids long. The CDR3 DNA reads TGTGCCATCTGCCCCTCCGGGACTAGCGGGGGGCGTGAGCAGTTCTTC. This sequence encodes CAICPSGTSGGREQFF.

The V call is TRBV6-6, the J call TRBJ2-5, with a weak D call TRBD2 (7 bases). CDR1 is MNHNY and CDR2 is SVGAGI in the germline V gene (reference sequence). CDR3 length: 15 residues. With 2 bases removed from V and 4 bases from J, the gap between germline ends came to 14 bases. CDR3 in DNA: TGTGCCAGCAGTTACAGGGGGGAGGGGGTAGAGACCCAGTACTTC. Protein: CASSYRGEGVETQYF.

The chain employs TRBV28 and TRBJ2-7; D may be TRBD2 (6 bases). CDR3 length equals 13 residues. Germline V gene sequence: CDR1 MDHEN, CDR2 SYDVKM. With 4 bases removed from V and 4 bases from J, the gap between germline ends came to 11 bases. The CDR3 sequence: CASSSGVIYEQYF. Here the CDR3 DNA reads TGTGCCAGCAGTTCGGGGGTAATATACGAGCAGTACTTC.

This chain links TRBV10-3 with TRBJ2-4; TRBD1 matches 8 bases. This CDR3 contains 14 residues. V shed 3 bases and J 7 bases; nucleotides not matched to a gene: 5. Germline assignment: CDR1 ENHRY and CDR2 SYGVKD. This chain's CDR3 is CAISESQGANIQYF. For the CDR3, the DNA is TGTGCCATCAGTGAAAGTCAGGGGGCGAACATTCAGTACTTC.

The table lists this clone with a few counts. This rearrangement joins TRBV5-1 to TRBJ2-3; D might be TRBD1 (5 bases). CDR3 length equals 15 residues. Germline V CDR1 and CDR2: SGHRS, YFSETQ. V gave up 2 bases and J gave up 2 bases, with 12 bases separating them. The CDR3: CASSFVQGFTDTQYF. The CDR3 DNA reads as TGCGCCAGCAGCTTTGTTCAGGGTTTCACAGATACGCAGTATTTT.

The rearrangement uses TRBV18 and TRBJ2-7; TRBD2 might be the D (5 bases). Germline loops: CDR1 KGHSH, CDR2 LQKENI. V was shortened by 3 bases and J by 2 bases, with 17 bases between the two germline ends. CDR3 size: 16 residues. CDR3 protein: CASSPSLEAVPYEQYF. The CDR3 DNA sequence: TGTGCCAGCTCACCGAGTTTGGAGGCGGTACCCTACGAGCAGTACTTC.

J is TRBJ2-5 and V is TRBV11-2; D is unclear. This CDR3 region has 14 residues. Looked up from germline, CDR1 is SGHAT and CDR2 is FQNNGV. Trimming removed 5 bases at V and 2 bases at J, with 12 bases between. The CDR3 here is CASSRASSQETQYF. The CDR3 DNA reads TGTGCCAGCAGCCGGGCGAGCAGTCAAGAGACCCAGTACTTC. Using reference TRBV11-2 and TRBJ2-5 for the parts outside the CDR3, the full variable domain is EAGVAQSPRYKIIEKRQSVAFWCNPISGHATLYWYQQILGQGPKLLIQFQNNGVVDDSQLPKDRFSAERLKGVDSTLKIQPAKLEDSAVYLCASSRASSQETQYFGPGTRLLVL.

CDR3 region: CASSQGRGITEAFF. CDR3 coding DNA: TGTGCCAGCTCACAGGGACGGGGAATCACTGAAGCTTTCTTT. The chain joins TRBV19 to TRBJ1-1; perhaps TRBD1 as D (6 bases). Between the trimmed V and J ends, which lost 9 bases and 4 bases, there was a span of 18 bases. Germline values: CDR1 LNHDA, CDR2 SQIVND (reference sequence). The CDR3 contains 14 residues.

This clone was seen more than once but under ten times. V usage is TRBV18 and J usage is TRBJ1-2, with D perhaps TRBD1 (6 bases). Germline values: CDR1 KGHSH, CDR2 LQKENI. CDR3 length: 14 amino acids. Trimming stripped 3 bases from V and 2 bases from J, with 10 bases between. CDR3 loop: CASSPAGANYGYTF. The DNA of the CDR3 is TGTGCCAGCTCACCCGCAGGGGCCAACTATGGCTACACCTTC. The full variable domain, rest sourced from reference TRBV18 and TRBJ1-2, is NAGVMQNPRHLVRRRGQEARLRCSPMKGHSHVYWYRQLPEEGLKFMVYLQKENIIDESGMPKERFSAEFPKEGPSILRIQQVVRGDSAAYFCASSPAGANYGYTFGSGTRLTVV.

The rearrangement joins TRBV4-3 to TRBJ1-5; no reliable D call. Looked up from germline, CDR1 is LGHNA and CDR2 is YSLEER. V was clipped by 5 bases and J by 6 bases, with 17 bases between them. The CDR3 consists of 15 residues. CDR3 DNA sequence: TGCGCCAGCAGCTTCCGGCGGGGATCCGGTCAGCCCCAGCATTTT. Residues: CASSFRRGSGQPQHF.

V is TRBV18 and J is TRBJ2-5; D is unclear. The CDR3 is 14 residues long. Germline values: CDR1 KGHSH, CDR2 LQKENI. V gave up 6 bases and J gave up 1 base, with 12 bases separating them. CDR3 bases: TGTGCCAGCTCTATGGGGTCGGCCCAAGAGACCCAGTACTTC. Its protein product is CASSMGSAQETQYF. The entire variable domain, with the rest obtained from reference TRBV18 and TRBJ2-5, is as follows: NAGVMQNPRHLVRRRGQEARLRCSPMKGHSHVYWYRQLPEEGLKFMVYLQKENIIDESGMPKERFSAEFPKEGPSILRIQQVVRGDSAAYFCASSMGSAQETQYFGPGTRLLVL.

This sequence joins TRBV7-2 and TRBJ2-7, with 8 bases matching TRBD2. The CDR3 runs to 14 residues. After removal of 7 bases from V and 7 bases from J, the junction contained 12 bases not matched to a gene. The germline CDR1 and CDR2 sequences are SGHTA and FQGNSA. The CDR3 here is CASIPAGTRNEQYF. As DNA, the CDR3 is TGTGCCAGCATCCCGGCCGGGACTAGGAATGAGCAGTACTTC.

The genes are TRBV7-4 and TRBJ2-7; weak D call: TRBD2 (6 bases). The CDR3 consists of 17 residues. CDR1 is SGHVT and CDR2 is SQSDAQ in the germline V gene. Trimming removed 5 bases from V and 1 base from J, with 21 bases in between. CDR3 in amino acids: CASSPPTGGSTSYEQYF. The CDR3 DNA reads TGTGCCAGCAGCCCCCCGACCGGGGGTAGTACTTCCTACGAGCAGTACTTC.

The chain is built from TRBV7-2 and TRBJ2-7, with D hard to call. The ends were cut back, 3 bases at V and 4 bases at J, with 10 bases in the middle. CDR1 SGHTA and CDR2 FQGNSA come from the germline V gene. This CDR3 has 13 residues. The DNA of the CDR3 is TGTGCCAGCAGCTTCCATCACTGGTACGAGCAGTACTTC. It encodes CASSFHHWYEQYF.

The chain carries TRBV18 and TRBJ2-7; 8 nucleotides align to TRBD2. J lost 0 bases, V lost 0 bases, and 7 bases had no gene match. This CDR3 is 17 amino acids long. Germline CDR1 reads KGHSH; CDR2 reads LQKENI. CDR3 nucleotide sequence: TGTGCCAGCTCACCACCTAGATCGGGGGGGAGCTCCTACGAGCAGTACTTC. Its translation: CASSPPRSGGSSYEQYF.

This chain links TRBV28 with TRBJ1-5; D unclear. CDR3 size: 14 residues. V lost 0 bases to trimming and J lost 0 bases, with 3 bases between them. Germline CDR1 MDHEN, CDR2 SYDVKM. The DNA for the CDR3 is TGTGCCAGCAGTTTATGGGATAGCAATCAGCCCCAGCATTTT. It specifies CASSLWDSNQPQHF. Together with reference TRBV28 and TRBJ1-5, the CDR3 gives the full variable domain: DVKVTQSSRYLVKRTGEKVFLECVQDMDHENMFWYRQDPGLGLRLIYFSYDVKMKEKGDIPEGYSVSREKKERFSLILESASTNQTSMYLCASSLWDSNQPQHFGDGTRLSIL.